The T cell receptor (beta chain) described here comes from a study of blood T cell repertoires in COVID-19. Study details: From T cells, B-cell-depleted T cells, or PBMCs came the material, which was cDNA or gDNA.

Individuals aged about 18 to 100 years were recruited from fewer than 30 US areas. Symptom resolution, clearance, or two negative PCRs marked donors in Cohort 3 as recovered. Original processing methods: Amplification of reference gene primers provided the estimated nucleated cell counts. TCRdb's copy holds only in-frame clones and misses some; the assay was immunoSEQ multiplex PCR. Clone size and V and J calls were adopted from that table, with D and trimming inferred from the DNA. The table includes approximately 200,000 clones, 80% to 90% detected once. Germline CDR1 MNHEY, CDR2 SVGAGI. This CDR3 is built from 15 residues. The J segment lost 6 bases and the V segment lost 6 bases, leaving 11 bases of the junction unmatched.

The source material was PBMCs or T cells enriched from blood (not recorded which). The sequence was collected from a man between 40 and 49 years old who had recovered from COVID-19. The V gene is TRBV6-5, the J gene TRBJ2-4; TRBD2 matches at 7 bases. CDR3 nucleotide sequence: TGTGCCAGCAGGGCGGGCGGGAGTGGAGGAAACATTCAGTACTTC. Protein product: CASRAGGSGGNIQYF.